This TCR beta chain was captured in a study of blood T cell repertoires in COVID-19. About the study: Sources were T cells, B-cell-depleted T cells, or PBMCs; the material itself was cDNA or gDNA.

Authors' processing steps: Nucleated cell counts were estimated from reference gene primer amplification. Libraries were prepared by immunoSEQ multiplex PCR; TCRdb keeps only in-frame clonotypes and omits some of them. V, J and clone size are taken as reported in that table, and D and trimming were inferred from the DNA itself. The profile shows about 140,000 clones, around nine tenths of them singletons. The CDR3 has 14 amino acids. Germline V gene sequence: CDR1 MNHEY, CDR2 SMNVEV (reference sequence). Trimming took 8 bases from V and 6 from J; bases not matched to a gene: 9. This rearrangement joins TRBV27 to TRBJ2-1; 8 bases agree with TRBD2. The sample comprised peripheral blood. The receptor's source is a woman aged 60 to 75 with acute or convalescent COVID-19. The CDR3 loop is CASWVAGTLNEQFF. In nucleotides, the CDR3 is TGTGCCAGCTGGGTAGCGGGGACACTCAATGAGCAGTTCTTC.